Each of the 25 T cell receptor beta chains below was sequenced from the same sample in a study of spatial heterogeneity in lung cancer. TCRdb reprocessed the 5' RACE reads via MiXCR and lists one record per CDR3 protein. The sample lists about 14,000 distinct CDR3 sequences, 4% to 5% occurring once. Study conclusions and caveats: Intratumoral expanded alpha and beta TCR counts were found to track tumor mutation counts.

These receptors have no known antigen. Time point noted: sample taken at primary tumor resection. Sequenced here: lung tumor tissue, sampled at surgery. All receptors derive from a female donor with early-stage non-small cell lung cancer.

On this clonotype itself: This beta chain is a stray sequence in a library constructed for alpha chains; its clone size is not meaningful. The rearrangement joins TRBV3-1 to TRBJ2-1; D assignment may be TRBD1 or TRBD2 (5 bases each). CDR1 LGHDT and CDR2 YNNKEL come from the germline V gene (reference sequence). This CDR3 has 15 residues. V lost 3 bases to trimming and J lost 9 bases, with 18 bases between them. Here the CDR3 reads CASSHHRGPVTEQFF. In nucleotides, the CDR3 is TGTGCCAGCAGCCACCACCGGGGACCTGTCACTGAGCAGTTCTTC.

This clonotype has ten or more counts. Since it is a stray read in a library aimed at alpha chains, this beta chain has a size that is not meaningful. The DNA of the CDR3 is TGTGCCAGCCGGGGCCTCAATAGCAATCAGCCCCAGCATTTT. Its protein product is CASRGLNSNQPQHF. The rearrangement links TRBV6-1 to TRBJ1-5, with TRBD1 as a possible D gene (5 bases). The CDR3 extends over 14 amino acids. V dropped 8 bases and J dropped 0 bases, with 11 bases sitting between them. In germline, CDR1 is MNHNS, CDR2 SASEGT.

This clonotype was seen many times. Because the library targeted alpha chains, this beta chain is an off-target read whose size means little. J is TRBJ1-1 and V is TRBV19; D ambiguous. Trimming cost V 3 bases and J 0 bases, with 8 bases left between them. This CDR3 spans 14 amino acids. Germline lookup yields CDR1 LNHDA and CDR2 SQIVND (reference sequence). The CDR3 DNA reads as TGTGCCAGTAGTATTAACCTAATGAACACTGAAGCTTTCTTT. This translates into CASSINLMNTEAFF.

With respect to this clonotype: This beta chain lies outside the target of a library built for alpha chains; its clone size means little. The chain links TRBV27 to TRBJ2-1, with D tentatively TRBD1 (6 bases). Trimming stripped 1 base from V and 8 bases from J, with 12 bases between. Looked up from germline, CDR1 is MNHEY and CDR2 is SMNVEV (reference sequence). The CDR3 runs to 14 residues. CDR3: CASSLYRVLDEQFF. The CDR3 nucleotides read TGTGCCAGCAGTTTATACAGGGTTTTGGATGAGCAGTTCTTC.

In its sample, this clonotype was seen many times. Within a library made for alpha chains, this beta chain is off target, and its count is uninformative. V is TRBV6-1 and J is TRBJ2-5; maybe TRBD2 (6 bases). Trimming pared 1 base from V and 2 bases from J, leaving 14 bases between. CDR1 and CDR2 (germline): MNHNS, SASEGT. CDR3 size: 16 residues. This chain's CDR3 is CASSEVRGLLQETQYF. DNA of the CDR3: TGTGCCAGCAGTGAAGTTAGGGGACTCCTACAAGAGACCCAGTACTTC.

This clonotype has a count of ten or more. For a library built for alpha chains, this beta chain is a stray read; little rests on its size. The rearrangement joins TRBV11-2 to TRBJ1-3, with 7 positions matching TRBD1. With V trimmed by 4 bases and J by 3 bases, 6 bases remained unmatched. The germline CDR1 and CDR2 sequences are SGHAT and FQNNGV. The CDR3 length is 15 residues. CDR3 DNA sequence: TGTGCCAGCAGCTCGTCCGGGACAGTTGGAAACACCATATATTTT. It specifies CASSSSGTVGNTIYF.

Note on this clonotype: A library made for alpha chains picked up this beta chain off target, so its size means little. In nucleotides, the CDR3 is TGTGCCAGCACTCAGTCCGTGGGGGACACCGGGGAGCTGTTTTTT. It specifies CASTQSVGDTGELFF. This rearrangement joins TRBV12-3 or TRBV12-4 to TRBJ2-2; D may correspond to TRBD1 or TRBD2 (5 bases each). V was shortened by 7 bases and J by 3 bases, with 15 bases between the two germline ends. CDR3 length equals 15 residues.

This clonotype was observed at least ten times. With the library built for alpha chains, this beta chain is off target and its frequency is not meaningful. The chain carries TRBV6-2 or TRBV6-3 and TRBJ1-5, with 7 positions matching TRBD1. The CDR3 covers 14 residues. V shed 2 bases and J 6 bases; nucleotides not matched to a gene: 4. Germline V lookup: CDR1 MNHEY, CDR2 SVGEGT. This chain's CDR3 is CASSYTGEAQPQHF. As DNA, the CDR3 is TGTGCCAGCAGTTACACAGGGGAGGCTCAGCCCCAGCATTTT.

This clonotype was counted only a few times. This beta chain is an off-target read within a library intended for alpha chains, so its frequency means little. The J gene is TRBJ1-2, the V gene TRBV6-5; TRBD1 matches 8 bases. The CDR3 runs 15 residues. The germline gives CDR1 MNHEY, CDR2 SVGAGI. V shed 5 bases, J shed 8 bases, and the junction held 13 bases outside the gene matches. CDR3 protein: CASSTRTGTAWGYTF. CDR3 sequence (DNA): TGTGCCAGCAGTACCCGGACAGGGACAGCCTGGGGCTACACCTTC.

A remark on this clonotype: This beta chain slipped into a library made for alpha chains as a stray read, so its size is not meaningful. This chain uses TRBV9 with TRBJ2-1, with a tentative D call TRBD2 (7 bases). CDR1 and CDR2 from the germline V gene are SGDLS and YYNGEE. This CDR3 has 15 residues. V lost 4 bases and J lost 3, with 14 bases in between. CDR3 in DNA: TGTGCCAGCAGCTCCCGGGGGGCGGGCTACAATGAGCAGTTCTTC. Residues: CASSSRGAGYNEQFF.

The table lists this clonotype with many counts. The library was built for alpha chains, so this beta chain is an off-target read and its size means little. The rearrangement links TRBV5-1 to TRBJ2-6; 11 positions match TRBD1. There are 18 residues in the CDR3. With 4 bases clipped from V and 0 bases from J, the junction kept 6 bases outside the gene matches. Germline lookup yields CDR1 SGHRS and CDR2 YFSETQ. CDR3 nucleotide sequence: TGCGCCAGCAGCCCGAGGGGACAGGGGGACTCTGGGGCCAACGTCCTGACTTTC. Amino acids: CASSPRGQGDSGANVLTF.

This clonotype has ten or more counts. Being off target in a library aimed at alpha chains, this beta chain has a size of little meaning. The chain carries TRBV5-4 and TRBJ2-2, with D uncertain. Germline V gene sequence: CDR1 SGHNT, CDR2 YYREEE (reference sequence). CDR3 length equals 15 residues. Trimming left V 0 bases short and J 0 bases short, with 6 bases between. The CDR3 loop is CASSLVRANTGELFF. The CDR3, as DNA: TGTGCCAGCAGCTTGGTCAGAGCGAACACCGGGGAGCTGTTTTTT. The whole variable domain, filled in from reference TRBV5-4 and TRBJ2-2, reads ETGVTQSPTHLIKTRGQQVTLRCSSQSGHNTVSWYQQALGQGPQFIFQYYREEENGRGNFPPRFSGLQFPNYSSELNVNALELDDSALYLCASSLVRANTGELFFGEGSRLTVL.

Concerning this clonotype: As an off-target read in a library built for alpha chains, this beta chain has a frequency of little significance. The chain employs TRBV7-9 and TRBJ2-1; D gene unclear. The CDR3 contains 12 residues. Trimming shortened V by 5 bases and J by 4 bases, and 6 bases separated the two germline ends. Germline-derived CDR1 and CDR2 are SEHNR and FQNEAQ (reference sequence). In DNA, the CDR3 is TGTGCCAGCAGCATCGGGTACAATGAGCAGTTCTTC. It translates to CASSIGYNEQFF.

In its sample, this clonotype was seen many times. Found in a library prepared for alpha chains, this beta chain is an off-target read, and its abundance has little meaning. This chain joins TRBV7-2 and TRBJ1-5, with D perhaps TRBD1 (5 bases). The CDR3 has 15 residues. V dropped 7 bases and J dropped 0 bases, with 13 bases sitting between them. The V gene's germline CDR1 is SGHTA and CDR2 FQGNSA. CDR3 protein: CASTQLGTSNQPQHF. DNA for the CDR3: TGTGCCAGCACCCAACTGGGGACTAGCAATCAGCCCCAGCATTTT. The complete variable domain, with remaining parts taken from reference TRBV7-2 and TRBJ1-5, reads GAGVSQSPSNKVTEKGKDVELRCDPISGHTALYWYRQSLGQGLEFLIYFQGNSAPDKSGLPSDRFSAERTGGSVSTLTIQRTQQEDSAVYLCASTQLGTSNQPQHFGDGTRLSIL.

This clonotype was seen repeatedly, ten times or more. Because this beta chain is a stray read in a library intended to capture alpha chains, its abundance should not be given much weight. This rearrangement joins TRBV12-3 or TRBV12-4 to TRBJ1-2; TRBD1 aligns across 7 bases. Trimming cost V 8 bases and J 8 bases; bases outside gene matches: 11. This CDR3 is 13 amino acids long. CDR3 protein: CASERTGVDGYTF. The CDR3 DNA follows: TGTGCCAGCGAACGAACAGGGGTCGACGGCTACACCTTC.

Points on this clonotype: An end of the junction differs from the germline gene, which may be a read error. The library was designed around alpha chains, so this beta chain is a stray read whose abundance carries little weight. The chain employs TRBV6-6 and TRBJ1-1; D is uncertain. CDR3 length: 14 amino acids. Germline V gives CDR1 MNHNY, CDR2 SVGAGI (reference sequence). Here the CDR3 reads CVSTPGIRGTEAFF. The CDR3 DNA is TGTGTCAGCACCCCGGGCATCCGGGGCACTGAAGCTTTCTTT.

This clonotype was found many times. This beta chain lies outside the target of a library built for alpha chains; its clone size means little. The chain has TRBV29-1 and TRBJ1-1; D remains unclear. Germline loops: CDR1 SQVTM, CDR2 ANQGSEA. Trimming took 6 bases from V and 1 from J, leaving 15 bases between them. This CDR3 comprises 14 residues. The CDR3 spells CSVVLWTGNTEAFF. CDR3 DNA: TGCAGCGTCGTACTATGGACGGGGAACACTGAAGCTTTCTTT.

This clonotype has ten or more counts. Within a library made for alpha chains, this beta chain is off target, and its count is uninformative. V usage is TRBV7-8 and J usage is TRBJ2-1, with no clear D. The V end was cut by 3 bases, the J end by 0 bases, with 6 bases between. The CDR3 is 14 amino acids. The germline CDR1 and CDR2 sequences are SGHVS and FQNEAQ. CDR3 in DNA: TGTGCCAGCAGCTTCCGTAGCTCCTACAATGAGCAGTTCTTC. Amino acids: CASSFRSSYNEQFF.

This clonotype was observed at least ten times. Found in a library prepared for alpha chains, this beta chain is an off-target read, and its abundance has little meaning. For the CDR3, the DNA is TGTGCCAGCAGCCCCAGCGGGGGGAAACCAGATACGCAGTATTTT. It yields the protein CASSPSGGKPDTQYF. V is TRBV7-9 and J is TRBJ2-3; TRBD2 matches at 9 bases. In germline, CDR1 is SEHNR, CDR2 FQNEAQ (reference sequence). V trimming: 5 bases; J trimming: 4 bases; junction bases outside the gene matches: 7. This CDR3 has 15 residues.

This clonotype has a count of ten or more. This beta chain is an off-target read within a library intended for alpha chains, so its frequency means little. The chain uses TRBV2 and TRBJ1-4; D call uncertain. V dropped 3 bases and J dropped 8 bases, with 4 bases sitting between them. The CDR3 spans 11 residues. Germline CDR1 and CDR2: SNHLY and FYNNEI. The DNA of the CDR3 is TGTGCCAGCAGTGATTGGGAAAAACTGTTTTTT. It is translated as CASSDWEKLFF.

This clonotype was recorded many times. This beta chain turned up in a library designed for alpha chains; as an off-target read, its abundance says little. The chain uses TRBV7-2 and TRBJ1-4; TRBD1 matches at 9 bases. The CDR3 contains 15 residues. Germline CDR1 reads SGHTA; CDR2 reads FQGNSA. The J segment lost 5 bases and the V segment lost 1 base, leaving 2 bases of the junction unmatched. The CDR3 protein is CASSLEGTGNEKLFF. The CDR3 nucleotides are TGTGCCAGCAGCTTAGAGGGGACAGGGAATGAAAAACTGTTTTTT.

This clonotype was found many times. With the library built for alpha chains, this beta chain is off target and its frequency is not meaningful. This chain uses TRBV5-1 with TRBJ1-1; D is unclear. CDR3 size: 16 residues. Trimming removed 1 base from V and 0 bases from J, with 13 bases in between. CDR1 is SGHRS, CDR2 YFSETQ, per germline. The CDR3 coding sequence is TGCGCCAGCAGCTTGCAGTTAACCTCTATGAACACTGAAGCTTTCTTT. Its translation is CASSLQLTSMNTEAFF.

Note on this clonotype: Just one base apart from a much larger clone, this may be a read error. This beta chain slipped into a library made for alpha chains as a stray read, so its size is not meaningful. The chain joins TRBV3-1 to TRBJ2-3, with a tentative D call TRBD1 (6 bases). Trimming left V 3 bases short and J 6 bases short, with 13 bases between. CDR1 LGHDT and CDR2 YNNKEL come from the germline V gene (reference sequence). The CDR3 has 14 residues. The chain's CDR3 is CASSQSGRGDTQYF. The CDR3 bases are TGTGCCAGCAGCCAGAGCGGAAGGGGGGATACGCAGTATTTT.

Many counts were recorded for this clonotype. Within a library made for alpha chains, this beta chain is off target, and its count is uninformative. The chain uses TRBV4-2 and TRBJ1-5, with D unresolved. The CDR3 is 16 amino acids. Germline lookup yields CDR1 LGHNA and CDR2 YNFKEQ. V was pared by 5 bases and J by 2 bases, with 16 bases between. This chain's CDR3 is CASSERPGSGNQPQHF. In nucleotides, the CDR3 is TGTGCCAGCAGCGAAAGACCTGGATCAGGCAATCAGCCCCAGCATTTT.

The table lists this clonotype with many counts. Within a library made for alpha chains, this beta chain is off target, and its count is uninformative. V is TRBV6-5 and J is TRBJ2-2; no firm D call. Trimming removed 5 bases at V and 8 bases at J, with 12 bases between. The CDR3 runs 13 residues. In germline, CDR1 is MNHEY, CDR2 SVGAGI. CDR3 nucleotide sequence: TGTGCCAGCAGTCGTGGGTTCGCTGGGGAGCTGTTTTTT. It specifies CASSRGFAGELFF.